Included here is one T cell receptor beta chain sequence, with context. Its antigen is undetermined. The sample belongs to a study of CD4+ T cells in melanoma. TCRdb's copy holds only in-frame clones and misses some; the assay was immunoSEQ multiplex PCR. The data show approximately 20,000 clones, approximately 83% seen once. General study points: CD8+ T cell, macrophage and B cell function reportedly correlated with neoantigen-specific CD4+ T cells. In melanoma, neoantigen-specific CD4+ T cells reportedly differed in differentiation state.

Per germline, CDR1 SGHRS and CDR2 YFSETQ. This CDR3 contains 13 residues. V lost 5 bases to trimming and J lost 4 bases, with 10 bases between them. This receptor was obtained from a human donor with melanoma. This rearrangement joins TRBV5-1 to TRBJ2-1; no firm D call. The sequencing input was cells from a culture (not recorded whether cultured in vitro). This chain's CDR3 is CASRKPPYNEQFF. Written as DNA, the CDR3 is TGCGCCAGCAGGAAACCCCCGTACAATGAGCAGTTCTTC.